This is a list of T cell receptor beta chains from one sample in a study of CXCR3-negative and CXCR3-positive naive CD8 T cells. TCRdb derives one entry per CDR3 protein from the 5' RACE reads, leaving out DNA. The sample includes some 140,000 distinct CDR3 sequences. The specimen was naive CXCR3+ CD8+ T cells from blood. The origin of the receptors is a human donor in good health. Some clones in this sample may be carry-over from other donors' samples. CDR3s include the opening cysteine and the closing phenylalanine or tryptophan.

j_call	v_call	cdr3_aa
TRBJ2-3	TRBV12-3/TRBV12-4	CANQRITDTQYF
TRBJ2-1	TRBV27	CASSLLGPGEQFF
TRBJ2-5	TRBV7-9	CASSGYGQETQYF
TRBJ2-1	TRBV27	CASSLLDRYNEQFF
TRBJ2-7	TRBV7-9	CASSQTGLAGGTLLYEQYF
TRBJ1-5	TRBV5-5	CASSLLASRRDQPQHF
TRBJ2-3	TRBV20-1	CSARETWDRITDTQYF
TRBJ2-7	TRBV5-4	CASSLRSYEQYF
TRBJ1-1	TRBV5-1	CASSYSSREAFF
TRBJ2-1	TRBV18	CASRGYNEQFF
TRBJ1-5	TRBV28	CASSFAANQPQHF
TRBJ2-7	TRBV9	CASSFGASATYEQYF
TRBJ1-2	TRBV29-1	CSVEVYMNYGYTF
TRBJ2-1	TRBV7-3	CASSEKKDRGDEQFF
TRBJ2-1	TRBV20-1	CSARGLSPHNEQFF
TRBJ2-3	TRBV14	CASTASTDTKYF
TRBJ2-7	TRBV29-1	CSVASGYEQYF
TRBJ1-1	TRBV6-1	CASSFLGEAFF
TRBJ1-4	TRBV7-9	CASGGGSDEKLFF
TRBJ2-2	TRBV9	CASSVDAGGDGELFF
TRBJ2-7	TRBV11-2	CASSLDGQFQYEQYF
TRBJ2-7	TRBV14	CASSQELVLSGREGEQYF
TRBJ1-1	TRBV19	CASSIGGGLTEAFF
TRBJ1-2	TRBV10-1	CASSESPSSISNYGYTF
TRBJ2-4	TRBV2	CASSEADTEQNIQYF
TRBJ2-7	TRBV5-1	CASSIQGQSYEQYF
TRBJ2-7	TRBV7-8	CASSLVYEQYF
TRBJ2-7	TRBV27	CASGTVVYEQYF
TRBJ1-1	TRBV7-7	CASSPPPEGNTEAFF
TRBJ1-1	TRBV4-2	CASSRRRGQGPEAFF
TRBJ1-1	TRBV4-3	CASSQDQGGYTEAFF
TRBJ2-5	TRBV5-1	CASSQSGGRETQYF
TRBJ2-1	TRBV9	CASSVANPETSGDNEQFF